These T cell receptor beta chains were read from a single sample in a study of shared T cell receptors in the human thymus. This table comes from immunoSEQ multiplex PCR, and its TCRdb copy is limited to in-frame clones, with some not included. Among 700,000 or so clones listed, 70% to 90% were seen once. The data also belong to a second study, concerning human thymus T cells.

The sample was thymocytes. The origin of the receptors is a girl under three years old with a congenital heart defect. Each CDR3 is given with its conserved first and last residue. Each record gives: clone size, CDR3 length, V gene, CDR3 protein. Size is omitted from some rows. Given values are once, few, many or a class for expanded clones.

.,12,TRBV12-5,CASGSWSGEEFF
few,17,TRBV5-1,CASSPGTGEPGANVLTF
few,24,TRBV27,CASSIRITGWQGALRYTTGNTIYF
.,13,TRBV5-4,CASSLRGNYGYTF
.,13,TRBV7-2,CASSAGQPIEAFF
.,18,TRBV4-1,CASSQDWRQGIMNTEAFF
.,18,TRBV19,CASSIKAGYRATNEKLFF
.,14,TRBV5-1,CASSQTTGDTEAFF
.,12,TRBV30,CAWRGGVYEQYF
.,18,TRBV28,CASRTTGMGPNTNFTIYF
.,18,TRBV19,CASSLGGTSGEIIETQYF
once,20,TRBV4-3,CASSQETSRRGCTDGEKLFF
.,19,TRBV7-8,CASSLVRSLGGGLDQPQHF
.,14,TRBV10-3,CAISGKGGAYGYTF
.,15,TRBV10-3,CAINSEKGAATEAFF
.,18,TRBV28,CATLSPQVRIAFGSEAFF
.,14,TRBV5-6,CASSSEARNTEAFF
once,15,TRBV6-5,CASSYVGGAWETQYF
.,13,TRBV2,CARGPARNYGYTF
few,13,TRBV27,CASSLVSGAEAFF
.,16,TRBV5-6,CASSFDPGLRTDTQYF
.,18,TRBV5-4,CASTRKPGQGHEGRGYTF
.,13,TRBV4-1,CASSRGTGGEQYF
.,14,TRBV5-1,CASTPQGWKTEAFF
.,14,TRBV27,CASSLLGEGHEQYF
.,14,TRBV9,CASSVTGLDTEAFF
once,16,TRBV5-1,CASSSAPGQLNTEAFF
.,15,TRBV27,CASSFKSGPGYGYTF
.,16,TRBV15,CATSRVPGDGNQPQHF
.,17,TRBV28,CASIRPGKGGNQETQYF
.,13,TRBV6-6,CASSYSSIREQYF
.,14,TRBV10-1,CASSELAGNTEAFF
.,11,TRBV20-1,CSVSPQSGYTF
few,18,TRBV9,CASSGGLAGGLVNNEQFF
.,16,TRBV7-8,CASRPRQGSENSPLHF
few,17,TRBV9,CASSVDAGPGQGRGYTF
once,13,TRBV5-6,CASRERPPGGYTF
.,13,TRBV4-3,CASSQTVSYGYTF
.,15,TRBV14,CASSPWTAMNTEAFF
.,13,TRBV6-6,CASSYQGSYEQYF
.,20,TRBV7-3,CASSLKGWLAGALNTGELFF
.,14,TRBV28,CASQGNPPTDTQYF
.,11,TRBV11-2,CASSREDEQYF
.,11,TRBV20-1,CSAGRVDEQFF
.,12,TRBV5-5,CASSFRECGYTF
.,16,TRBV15,CATSREPGSDTGELFF
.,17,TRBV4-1,CASSQAPMSVNNSPLHF
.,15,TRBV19,CASSIGGRGWRGYTF
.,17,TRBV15,CATIPIDGGNSGNTIYF
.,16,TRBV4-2,CASSQEPRGLSYGYTF
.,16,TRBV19,CASSKAWDRREETQYF
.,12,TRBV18,CASSRTGAEAFF
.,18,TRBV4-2,CASSRIRRGRGAGNTIYF
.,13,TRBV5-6,CASSYKRYNEQFF
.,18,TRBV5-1,CASSLGGPGQPINSPLHF
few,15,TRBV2,CASSEETGGMQPQHF
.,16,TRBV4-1,CASSQVQDSNNYGYTF